The rows below give T cell receptor beta chains drawn from one sample of a study of blood T cell repertoires in COVID-19. Using immunoSEQ multiplex PCR, the repertoire was profiled, and TCRdb retains in-frame clones only, with some absent. Of about 180,000 clones in the sample, more than 85% are singletons; the top ten hold around 0.53%. Sequenced material: peripheral blood. All receptors come from a man aged 45 to 65 with acute or convalescent COVID-19. Both conserved end residues are part of each CDR3. A D gene is named only where the DNA matches it firmly. Clone size appears in some rows only: once, few, many, or a class for an expanded clone.

j_call,v_call,clone_size,d_call,cdr3_nt,cdr3_aa
TRBJ1-2,TRBV2,few,.,TGTGCCAGCAGTTACCGGGACACCGCTAACTATGGCTACACCTTC,CASSYRDTANYGYTF
TRBJ2-2,TRBV9,.,.,TGTGCCAGCAGCGGTACAGGGTACACCGGGGAGCTGTTTTTT,CASSGTGYTGELFF
TRBJ1-3,TRBV9,.,TRBD1,TGTGCCAGCAGCGTCTACGGGACAGCTGGAAACACCATATATTTT,CASSVYGTAGNTIYF
TRBJ2-1,TRBV6-4,once,TRBD2,TGTGCCAGCAGTGACTCATCACTAGCGGGACGCGGTGAGCAGTTCTTC,CASSDSSLAGRGEQFF
TRBJ2-3,TRBV5-5,.,.,TGTGCCAGCAGCTTGGGGGTAATGAGGAGCACAGATACGCAGTATTTT,CASSLGVMRSTDTQYF
TRBJ1-3,TRBV4-1,.,TRBD1,TGCGCCAGCAGCCAAGAAGTCGCAGGGGGGAGGAACACCATATATTTT,CASSQEVAGGRNTIYF
TRBJ2-3,TRBV28,.,.,TGTGCCAGCAGTTTGGGCAGTTTAGACACAGATACGCAGTATTTT,CASSLGSLDTDTQYF
TRBJ1-4,TRBV27,.,TRBD1,TGTGCCAGCAGTTTTCGCATGACAGGGGGCGCGGTCGTTGAAAAACTGTTTTTT,CASSFRMTGGAVVEKLFF
TRBJ1-3,TRBV27,.,TRBD1,TGTGCCAGCAGGAGGGACAGTACCTCTGGAAACACCATATATTTT,CASRRDSTSGNTIYF
TRBJ2-1,TRBV28,.,.,TGTGCCAGCAGCTCTCACGGGGGCAATGAGCAGTTCTTC,CASSSHGGNEQFF
TRBJ1-3,TRBV10-3,once,TRBD1,TGTGCCATCAGTGAACAGGGGCCGAGCTCTGGAAACACCATATATTTT,CAISEQGPSSGNTIYF
TRBJ1-4,TRBV28,.,.,TGTGCCAGCAGTTTAGGGGGGTCAACTAATGAAAAACTGTTTTTT,CASSLGGSTNEKLFF
TRBJ2-1,TRBV13,.,TRBD2,TGTGCCAGCAGCCAGCCGAGCGGGGACAATGAGCAGTTCTTC,CASSQPSGDNEQFF
TRBJ2-7,TRBV28,.,TRBD1,TGTGCCAGCAGTCCCCGGACAGGCTACGAGCAGTACTTC,CASSPRTGYEQYF
TRBJ1-2,TRBV19,.,TRBD1,TGTGCCAGTAGATTCCCGGGACAGGGAGGAGGCTACACCTTC,CASRFPGQGGGYTF
TRBJ1-5,TRBV4-2,.,.,TGTGCCAGCAGCCCCGGGGAGCTAAGCAATCAGCCCCAGCATTTT,CASSPGELSNQPQHF